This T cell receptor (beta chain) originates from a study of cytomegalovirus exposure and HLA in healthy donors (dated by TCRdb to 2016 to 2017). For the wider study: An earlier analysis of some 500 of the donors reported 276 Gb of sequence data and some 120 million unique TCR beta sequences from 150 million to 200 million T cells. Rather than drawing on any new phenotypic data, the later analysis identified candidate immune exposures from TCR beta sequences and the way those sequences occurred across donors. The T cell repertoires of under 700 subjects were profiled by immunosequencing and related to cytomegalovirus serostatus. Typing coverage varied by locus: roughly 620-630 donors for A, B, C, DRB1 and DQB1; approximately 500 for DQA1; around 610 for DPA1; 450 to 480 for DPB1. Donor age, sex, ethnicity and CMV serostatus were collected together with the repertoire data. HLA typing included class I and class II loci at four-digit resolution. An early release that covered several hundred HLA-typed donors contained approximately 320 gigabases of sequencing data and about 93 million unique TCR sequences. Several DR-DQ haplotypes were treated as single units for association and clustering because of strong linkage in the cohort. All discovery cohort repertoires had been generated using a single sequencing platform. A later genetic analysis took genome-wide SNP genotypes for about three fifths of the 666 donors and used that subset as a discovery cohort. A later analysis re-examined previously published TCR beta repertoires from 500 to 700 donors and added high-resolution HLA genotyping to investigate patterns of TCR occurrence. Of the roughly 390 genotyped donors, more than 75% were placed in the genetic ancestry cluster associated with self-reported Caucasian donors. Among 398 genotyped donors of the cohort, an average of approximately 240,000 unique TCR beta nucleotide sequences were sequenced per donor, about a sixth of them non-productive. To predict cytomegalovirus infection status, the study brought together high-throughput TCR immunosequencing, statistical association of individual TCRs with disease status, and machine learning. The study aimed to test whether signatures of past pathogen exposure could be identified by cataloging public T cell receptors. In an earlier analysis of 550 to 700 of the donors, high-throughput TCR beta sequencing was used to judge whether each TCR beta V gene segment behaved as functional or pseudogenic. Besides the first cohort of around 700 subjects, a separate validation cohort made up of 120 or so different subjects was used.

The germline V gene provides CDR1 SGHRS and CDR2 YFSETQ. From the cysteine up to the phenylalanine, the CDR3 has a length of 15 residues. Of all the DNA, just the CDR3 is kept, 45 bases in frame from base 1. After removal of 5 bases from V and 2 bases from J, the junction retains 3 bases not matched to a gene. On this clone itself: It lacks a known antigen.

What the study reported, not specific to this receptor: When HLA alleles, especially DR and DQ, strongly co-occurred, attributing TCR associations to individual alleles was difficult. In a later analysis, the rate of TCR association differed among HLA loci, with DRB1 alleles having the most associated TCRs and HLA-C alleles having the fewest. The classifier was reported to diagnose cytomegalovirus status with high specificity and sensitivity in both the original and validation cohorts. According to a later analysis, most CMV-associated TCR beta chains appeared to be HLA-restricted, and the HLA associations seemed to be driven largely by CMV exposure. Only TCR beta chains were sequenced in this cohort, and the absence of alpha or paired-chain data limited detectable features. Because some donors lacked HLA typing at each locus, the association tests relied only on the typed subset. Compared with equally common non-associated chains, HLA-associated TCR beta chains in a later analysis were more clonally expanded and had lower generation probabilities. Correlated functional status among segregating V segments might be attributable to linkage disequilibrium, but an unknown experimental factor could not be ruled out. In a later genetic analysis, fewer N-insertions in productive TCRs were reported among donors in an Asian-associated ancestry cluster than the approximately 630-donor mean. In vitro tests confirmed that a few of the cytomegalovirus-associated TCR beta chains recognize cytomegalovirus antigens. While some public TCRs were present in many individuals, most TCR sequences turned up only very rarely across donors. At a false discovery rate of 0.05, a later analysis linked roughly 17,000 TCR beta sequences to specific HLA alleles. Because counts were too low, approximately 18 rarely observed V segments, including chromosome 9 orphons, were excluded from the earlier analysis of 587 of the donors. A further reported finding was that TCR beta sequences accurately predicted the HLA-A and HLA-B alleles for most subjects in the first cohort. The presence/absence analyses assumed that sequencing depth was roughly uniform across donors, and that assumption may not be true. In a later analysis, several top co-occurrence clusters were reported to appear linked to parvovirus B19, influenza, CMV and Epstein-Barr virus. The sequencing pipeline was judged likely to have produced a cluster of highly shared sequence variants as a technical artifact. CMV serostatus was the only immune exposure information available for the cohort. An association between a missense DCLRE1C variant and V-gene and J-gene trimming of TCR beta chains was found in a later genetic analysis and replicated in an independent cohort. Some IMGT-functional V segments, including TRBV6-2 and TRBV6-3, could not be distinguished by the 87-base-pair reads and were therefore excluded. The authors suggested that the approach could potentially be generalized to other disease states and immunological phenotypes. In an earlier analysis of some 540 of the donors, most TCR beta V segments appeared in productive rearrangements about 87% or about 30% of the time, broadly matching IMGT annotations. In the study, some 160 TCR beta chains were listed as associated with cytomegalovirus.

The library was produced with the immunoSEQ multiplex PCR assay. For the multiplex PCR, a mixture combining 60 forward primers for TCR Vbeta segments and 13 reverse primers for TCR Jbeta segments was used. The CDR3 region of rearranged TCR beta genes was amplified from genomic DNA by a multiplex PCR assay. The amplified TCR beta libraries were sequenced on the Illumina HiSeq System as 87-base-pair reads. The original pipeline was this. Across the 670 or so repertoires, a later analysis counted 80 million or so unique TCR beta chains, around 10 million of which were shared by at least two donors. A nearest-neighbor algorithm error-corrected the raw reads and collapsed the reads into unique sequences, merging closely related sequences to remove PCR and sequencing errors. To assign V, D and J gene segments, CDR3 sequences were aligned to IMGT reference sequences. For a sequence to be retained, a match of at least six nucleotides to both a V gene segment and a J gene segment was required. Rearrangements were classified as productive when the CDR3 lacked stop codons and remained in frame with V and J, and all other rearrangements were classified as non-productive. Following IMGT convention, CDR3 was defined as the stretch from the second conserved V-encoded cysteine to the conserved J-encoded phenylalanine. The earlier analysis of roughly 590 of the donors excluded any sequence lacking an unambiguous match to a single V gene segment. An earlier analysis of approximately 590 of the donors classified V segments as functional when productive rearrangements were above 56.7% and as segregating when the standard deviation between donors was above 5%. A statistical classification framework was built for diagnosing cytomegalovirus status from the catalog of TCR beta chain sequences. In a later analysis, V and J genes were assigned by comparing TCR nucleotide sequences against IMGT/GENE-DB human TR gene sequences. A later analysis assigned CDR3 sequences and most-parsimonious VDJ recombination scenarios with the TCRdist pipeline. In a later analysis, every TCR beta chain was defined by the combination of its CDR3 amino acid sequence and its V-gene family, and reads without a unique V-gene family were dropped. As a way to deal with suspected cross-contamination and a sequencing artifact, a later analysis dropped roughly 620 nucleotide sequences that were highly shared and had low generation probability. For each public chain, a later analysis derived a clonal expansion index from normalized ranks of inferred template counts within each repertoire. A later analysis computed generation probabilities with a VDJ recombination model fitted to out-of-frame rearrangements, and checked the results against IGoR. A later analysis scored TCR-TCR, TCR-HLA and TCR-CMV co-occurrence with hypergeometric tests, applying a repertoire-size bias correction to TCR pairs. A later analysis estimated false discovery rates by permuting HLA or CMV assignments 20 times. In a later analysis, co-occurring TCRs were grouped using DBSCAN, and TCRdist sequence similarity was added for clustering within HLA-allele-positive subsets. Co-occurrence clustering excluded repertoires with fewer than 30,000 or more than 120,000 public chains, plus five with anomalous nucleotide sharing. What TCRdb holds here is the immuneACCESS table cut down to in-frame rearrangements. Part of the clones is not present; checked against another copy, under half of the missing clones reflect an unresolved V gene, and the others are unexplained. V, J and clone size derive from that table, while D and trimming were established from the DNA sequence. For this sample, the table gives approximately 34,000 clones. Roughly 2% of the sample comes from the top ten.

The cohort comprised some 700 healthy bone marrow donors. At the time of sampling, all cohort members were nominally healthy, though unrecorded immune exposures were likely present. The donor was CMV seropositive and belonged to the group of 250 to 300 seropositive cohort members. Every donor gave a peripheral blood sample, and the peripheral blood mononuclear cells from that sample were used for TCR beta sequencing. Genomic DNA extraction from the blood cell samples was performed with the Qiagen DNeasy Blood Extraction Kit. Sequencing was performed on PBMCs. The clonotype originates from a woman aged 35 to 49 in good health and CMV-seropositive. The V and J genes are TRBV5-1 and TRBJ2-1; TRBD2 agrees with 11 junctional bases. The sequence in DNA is TGCGCCAGCAGGACTAGCGGGGAGACCTACAATGAGCAGTTCTTC. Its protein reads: CASRTSGETYNEQFF. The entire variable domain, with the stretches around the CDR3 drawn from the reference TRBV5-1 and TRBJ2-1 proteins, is KAGVTQTPRYLIKTRGQQVTLSCSPISGHRSVSWYQQTPGQGLQFLFEYFSETQRNKGNFPGRFSGRQFSNSRSEMNVSTLELGDSALYLCASRTSGETYNEQFFGPGTRLTVL.